One and the same sample provided the 14 T cell receptor beta chains below, sequenced in a study of blood T cell repertoires in COVID-19 (dated by TCRdb to between 2020 and 2021). Libraries were constructed by the immunoSEQ multiplex PCR assay. The immuneACCESS repertoire file appears here via TCRdb, limited to in-frame rearrangements. These files lack a portion of the clones; in checked studies, under half of the deficit traces to unresolved V genes, and the cause of the others is not known. For this sample there are 200,000 or so clones; approximately 80% appear just once. Approximately 1.8% of the sample rests with the top ten. Sequenced material: PBMCs or T cells enriched from blood (not recorded which). The receptor source for this set is a man in his 60s who had recovered from COVID-19.

The gene calls are TRBV19 and TRBJ1-5, with D perhaps TRBD1 (6 bases). V lost 7 bases to trimming and J lost 4 bases, with 14 bases between them. The CDR3 loop spans 14 amino acids. Germline V lookup: CDR1 LNHDA, CDR2 SQIVND (reference sequence). CDR3 in amino acids: CASTEGHLNQPQHF. CDR3 nucleotide sequence: TGTGCCAGTACCGAGGGACACCTGAATCAGCCCCAGCATTTT.

The chain is built from TRBV6-2 or TRBV6-3 and TRBJ2-7; D is undetermined. V lost 2 bases and J 2 bases, leaving 10 bases between the germline ends. Looked up from germline, CDR1 is MNHEY and CDR2 is SVGEGT. The CDR3 has 14 residues. The CDR3 is CASSYPDTAYEQYF. The CDR3 coding sequence is TGTGCCAGCAGTTACCCAGACACAGCCTACGAGCAGTACTTC.

The gene calls are TRBV5-6 and TRBJ1-2; tentative D call: TRBD1 (6 bases). The V end was cut by 5 bases, the J end by 4 bases, with 12 bases between. This CDR3 is 13 amino acids long. From germline, CDR1 is SGHDT and CDR2 YYEEEE. The CDR3 here is CASRVDSGYGYTF. The CDR3 bases are TGTGCCAGCAGGGTGGACAGTGGCTATGGCTACACCTTC.

CDR3 coding DNA: TGCGCCAGCAGCCGGGACGGGAGCTCTGGAAACACCATATATTTT. The encoded protein is CASSRDGSSGNTIYF. This chain connects TRBV4-3 to TRBJ1-3, with D perhaps TRBD1 (5 bases). In germline, CDR1 is LGHNA, CDR2 YSLEER. V gave up 4 bases and J gave up 0 bases, with 10 bases separating them. The CDR3 covers 15 residues.

The rearrangement joins TRBV2 to TRBJ1-6; the D gene is possibly TRBD1 (6 bases). The length of the CDR3 is 15 residues. In germline, CDR1 is SNHLY, CDR2 FYNNEI. V gave up 2 bases and J gave up 8 bases, with 13 bases separating them. CDR3 loop: CASSESRAGDSPLHF. DNA of the CDR3: TGTGCCAGCAGTGAATCTAGGGCAGGGGATTCACCCCTCCACTTT.

A remark on this clone: One end of the junction does not line up with germline, which may come from a read error. V and J are TRBV6-5 and TRBJ2-1; TRBD1 aligns across 7 bases. This CDR3 has 14 amino acids. CDR1 and CDR2 (germline): MNHEY, SVGAGI. CDR3 coding DNA: TGTGCCAGCACTTACGACAGGGTAGGCAATGAGCAGTTCTTC. Protein product: CASTYDRVGNEQFF.

The chain links TRBV5-5 to TRBJ2-7; 11 bases are shared with TRBD1. The germline V gene has CDR1 SGHKS and CDR2 YYEKEE (reference sequence). The CDR3 has 15 amino acids. The trim removed 0 bases at V and 3 bases at J, leaving 2 bases unmatched. CDR3 sequence reads: CASSLEGTGGYEQYF. DNA for the CDR3: TGTGCCAGCAGCTTGGAGGGGACAGGGGGCTACGAGCAGTACTTC. Using reference TRBV5-5 and TRBJ2-7 for the parts outside the CDR3, the full variable domain is DAGVTQSPTHLIKTRGQQVTLRCSPISGHKSVSWYQQVLGQGPQFIFQYYEKEERGRGNFPDRFSARQFPNYSSELNVNALLLGDSALYLCASSLEGTGGYEQYFGPGTRLTVT.

The gene calls are TRBV6-5 and TRBJ1-2, with D unresolved. Trimming shortened V by 2 bases and J by 2 bases, and 6 bases separated the two germline ends. The CDR3 covers 13 residues. Germline assignment: CDR1 MNHEY and CDR2 SVGAGI. Here the CDR3 reads CASSYGQNYGYTF. The CDR3 DNA is TGTGCCAGCAGTTACGGCCAGAACTATGGCTACACCTTC.

This clone was seen only a few times. The chain is built from TRBV5-1 and TRBJ2-6, with a weak D call TRBD2 (5 bases). The CDR3 loop spans 16 amino acids. Trimming cost V 1 base and J 0 bases, with 8 bases left between them. The germline V gene has CDR1 SGHRS and CDR2 YFSETQ. The CDR3: CASSLRGSSGANVLTF. The DNA for the CDR3 is TGCGCCAGCAGCTTGCGGGGTTCCTCTGGGGCCAACGTCCTGACTTTC.

This CDR3 reads CASSFRTGQGKGYTF. CDR3 nucleotides: TGTGCCAGCAGTTTTAGAACAGGGCAGGGGAAGGGCTACACCTTC. V is TRBV28 and J is TRBJ1-2; the D gene is possibly TRBD1 (6 bases). CDR3 length: 15 amino acids. The V and J ends lost 3 bases and 8 bases respectively, with 19 bases between them. Germline V gene sequence: CDR1 MDHEN, CDR2 SYDVKM.

The V gene is TRBV6-1, the J gene TRBJ1-5; D is uncertain. Germline V gene lookup returns CDR1 MNHNS and CDR2 SASEGT. Trimming left V 4 bases short and J 0 bases short, with 22 bases between. The CDR3 is 19 amino acids. This CDR3 reads CASSGGNIFPLASNQPQHF. The CDR3 region has the DNA TGTGCCAGCAGTGGCGGGAACATCTTTCCCCTTGCTAGCAATCAGCCCCAGCATTTT.

The chain carries TRBV21-1 and TRBJ2-3; the D call in the table, TRBD1, was not verified against the DNA. TRBV21-1 is a listed pseudogene. This CDR3 region has 18 residues. For the CDR3, the DNA is TGTGCCAGCAGCAAAGTGCTTAGGGACAGGAGAAGCACAGATACGCAGTATTTT. Its protein is CASSKVLRDRRSTDTQYF.

J is TRBJ1-2 and V is TRBV5-1; 7 bases agree with TRBD1. Looked up from germline, CDR1 is SGHRS and CDR2 is YFSETQ. The V gene end was trimmed by 4 bases and the J gene end by 5 bases; junction bases not matched to a gene: 5. The CDR3 is 13 amino acids. The CDR3 loop is CASSRDSTYGYTF. CDR3 sequence (DNA): TGCGCCAGCAGCAGGGACAGCACATATGGCTACACCTTC.

The chain links TRBV19 to TRBJ1-6; maybe TRBD1 (6 bases). Germline CDR1 is LNHDA and CDR2 is SQIVND (reference sequence). The CDR3 extends over 14 amino acids. V lost 1 base and J 7 bases, leaving 8 bases between the germline ends. In DNA form, the CDR3 reads TGTGCCAGTAGTATAGGCCAGGGGAATTCACCCCTCCACTTT. Translation gives CASSIGQGNSPLHF.